One and the same sample provided the 28 T cell receptor beta chains below, sequenced in a study of blood T cell repertoires in COVID-19. The method was immunoSEQ multiplex PCR; TCRdb's version includes in-frame clones alone and lacks a portion of them. The data contain 65,000 to 70,000 clones, roughly 80% of them singletons. The sequenced sample was peripheral blood. These receptors originate from an elderly man with active COVID-19.

The chain has TRBV5-1 and TRBJ2-1; no reliable D call. CDR3 size: 13 residues. In germline, CDR1 is SGHRS, CDR2 YFSETQ. V was cut by 5 bases and J by 1 base, with 7 bases left in between. The CDR3 sequence is CASREASYNEQFF. The CDR3 nucleotides are TGCGCCAGCAGAGAAGCGTCCTACAATGAGCAGTTCTTC. Variable domain in full (rest from reference TRBV5-1 and TRBJ2-1): KAGVTQTPRYLIKTRGQQVTLSCSPISGHRSVSWYQQTPGQGLQFLFEYFSETQRNKGNFPGRFSGRQFSNSRSEMNVSTLELGDSALYLCASREASYNEQFFGPGTRLTVL.

The genes are TRBV6-4 and TRBJ1-1, with 8 bases fitting TRBD1. Germline values: CDR1 MRHNA, CDR2 SNTAGT. Trimming took 4 bases from V and 3 from J; bases not matched to a gene: 1. The CDR3 runs 13 residues. The DNA for the CDR3 is TGTGCCAGCAGTGCGACAGGGGACACTGAAGCTTTCTTT. Encoded protein: CASSATGDTEAFF.

The gene calls are TRBV9 and TRBJ1-5, with 8 bases matching TRBD1. Germline V gene lookup returns CDR1 SGDLS and CDR2 YYNGEE. This CDR3 is built from 13 residues. V lost 7 bases to trimming and J lost 8 bases; unmatched junction nucleotides: 8. The CDR3 nucleotides read TGTGCCAGCGGTGGGACAGGACAGAAGCCCCAGCATTTT. Residues: CASGGTGQKPQHF.

The V call is TRBV9, the J call TRBJ2-3, with D unresolved. Germline V gene sequence: CDR1 SGDLS, CDR2 YYNGEE. There are 15 residues in the CDR3. V lost 2 bases to trimming and J lost 1 base, with 11 bases between them. CDR3 DNA: TGTGCCAGCAGCGTGGTGGCTAGTGGCACAGATACGCAGTATTTT. It yields the protein CASSVVASGTDTQYF.

The chain combines TRBV5-6 with TRBJ1-1, with a weak D call TRBD1 (6 bases). There are 14 residues in the CDR3. The germline V gene encodes CDR1 SGHDT and CDR2 YYEEEE. V gave up 2 bases and J gave up 11 bases, with 19 bases separating them. CDR3 nucleotide sequence: TGTGCCAGCAGCTTCGCCGGGACACCGGTTGGGGCTTTCTTT. Its protein product is CASSFAGTPVGAFF.

The V gene is TRBV18, the J gene TRBJ1-1; 8 bases agree with TRBD1. V gave up 3 bases and J gave up 1 base; unmatched junction bases: 4. CDR3 size: 15 residues. Germline V CDR1 and CDR2: KGHSH, LQKENI. The CDR3 sequence: CASSPTDRANTEAFF. Written as DNA, the CDR3 is TGTGCCAGCTCACCGACGGACAGGGCGAACACTGAAGCTTTCTTT.

This chain links TRBV7-3 with TRBJ2-3; TRBD2 agrees at 12 bases. This CDR3 is built from 18 residues. Germline CDR1 is SGHTA and CDR2 is FQGTGA. V dropped 5 bases and J dropped 0; count of bases not matched to a gene: 9. DNA for the CDR3: TGTGCCAGCAGCCGAGGACTAGCGGGAACGTACAGCACAGATACGCAGTATTTT. Its translation: CASSRGLAGTYSTDTQYF.

The rearrangement joins TRBV7-2 to TRBJ1-2; D unclear. The V end lost 2 bases, the J end lost 6 bases, and 10 bases lay between the germline ends. Germline lookup yields CDR1 SGHTA and CDR2 FQGNSA. The CDR3 has 13 residues. CDR3 nucleotide sequence: TGTGCCAGCAGCTTAAATAGCAGAGATGGCTACACCTTC. It specifies CASSLNSRDGYTF. The complete variable domain, with remaining parts taken from reference TRBV7-2 and TRBJ1-2, reads GAGVSQSPSNKVTEKGKDVELRCDPISGHTALYWYRQSLGQGLEFLIYFQGNSAPDKSGLPSDRFSAERTGGSVSTLTIQRTQQEDSAVYLCASSLNSRDGYTFGSGTRLTVV.

The chain has TRBV11-1 and TRBJ2-5, with TRBD2 matching 9 bases. The germline V gene has CDR1 SGHAT and CDR2 FQDESV (reference sequence). The CDR3 is made up of 14 amino acids. Trimming removed 3 bases from V and 3 bases from J; junction bases left unmatched: 2. The CDR3 reads CASSFWTSEETQYF. The CDR3 DNA sequence: TGTGCCAGCAGCTTTTGGACTAGCGAAGAGACCCAGTACTTC.

The J gene is TRBJ2-7, the V gene TRBV3-1 (or the pseudogene TRBV3-2), with 12 nucleotides matching TRBD1. The V and J ends lost 3 bases and 0 bases, in that order; junction bases with no gene match: 6. Germline values: CDR1 LGHDT, CDR2 YNNKEL (reference sequence). CDR3 length: 17 amino acids. This CDR3 reads CASSHRGTGGASYEQYF. The CDR3, as DNA: TGTGCCAGCAGCCACAGAGGGACAGGGGGCGCCTCCTACGAGCAGTACTTC.

This chain links TRBV3-1 (or the pseudogene TRBV3-2) with TRBJ2-1, with D unclear. The germline CDR1 and CDR2 sequences are LGHDT and YNNKEL (reference sequence). The CDR3 length is 15 residues. The V end lost 4 bases, the J end lost 5 bases, and 15 bases lay between the germline ends. CDR3 residues: CASSPGGQPNNEQFF. CDR3 in DNA: TGTGCCAGCAGCCCCGGCGGTCAGCCAAACAATGAGCAGTTCTTC.

CDR3 sequence reads: CAWGRDRNQPQHF. The DNA of the CDR3 is TGTGCCTGGGGCCGAGATCGCAATCAGCCCCAGCATTTT. This chain links TRBV30 with TRBJ1-5, with unresolved D. The CDR3 is 13 amino acids. Looked up from germline, CDR1 is GTSNPN and CDR2 is SVGIG (reference sequence). Trimming removed 5 bases from V and 2 bases from J, with 10 bases in between.

V is TRBV5-1 and J is TRBJ2-1; D possibly corresponds to TRBD1 (6 bases). Germline values: CDR1 SGHRS, CDR2 YFSETQ. This CDR3 has 15 amino acids. Trimming removed 4 bases from V and 4 bases from J, with 15 bases in between. CDR3 region: CASSPDSGWYNEQFF. CDR3 bases: TGCGCCAGCAGCCCGGACAGCGGCTGGTACAATGAGCAGTTCTTC.

In this sample, this clone turned up a few times. The rearrangement joins TRBV5-1 to TRBJ1-4, with D possibly being TRBD1 (6 bases). V dropped 0 bases and J dropped 0 bases, with 18 bases sitting between them. CDR1 is SGHRS and CDR2 is YFSETQ in the germline V gene. This CDR3 contains 19 residues. The CDR3 bases are TGCGCCAGCAGCTTGGATCGCCCGGGGACATTTGCAACTAATGAAAAACTGTTTTTT. Protein: CASSLDRPGTFATNEKLFF. The whole variable domain, remainder taken from reference TRBV5-1 and TRBJ1-4, is KAGVTQTPRYLIKTRGQQVTLSCSPISGHRSVSWYQQTPGQGLQFLFEYFSETQRNKGNFPGRFSGRQFSNSRSEMNVSTLELGDSALYLCASSLDRPGTFATNEKLFFGSGTQLSVL.

Only one count was recorded for this clone. J is TRBJ2-7 and V is TRBV4-3, with no clear D. Germline CDR1 and CDR2: LGHNA and YSLEER. This CDR3 is 14 amino acids long. V lost 3 bases to trimming and J lost 2 bases, with 11 bases between them. CDR3 region: CASSQEIWAYEQYF. The CDR3, as DNA: TGCGCCAGCAGCCAGGAGATTTGGGCCTACGAGCAGTACTTC.

This chain joins TRBV4-1 and TRBJ1-4, with TRBD1 identical over 8 bases. This CDR3 contains 15 residues. CDR1 and CDR2 (germline): MGHRA, YSYEKL. V shed 0 bases, J shed 7 bases, and the junction held 4 bases outside the gene matches. Written as DNA, the CDR3 is TGCGCCAGCAGCCAAGACGGGACAGGTTTTGAAAAACTGTTTTTT. It codes for CASSQDGTGFEKLFF.

The genes are TRBV6-2 or TRBV6-3 and TRBJ2-1; 8 bases fit TRBD2. V was clipped by 6 bases and J by 0 bases; unmatched bases: 7. This CDR3 has 16 amino acids. CDR1 is MNHEY and CDR2 is SVGEGT in the germline V gene. In DNA form, the CDR3 reads TGTGCCAGCAGCCCCCATAGCGGGGTCTCCTACAATGAGCAGTTCTTC. Amino acids: CASSPHSGVSYNEQFF.

The chain combines TRBV11-2 with TRBJ1-1, with D hard to call. Germline-derived CDR1 and CDR2 are SGHAT and FQNNGV. V was cut by 2 bases and J by 2 bases, with 9 bases left in between. The CDR3 loop spans 14 amino acids. The CDR3, as DNA: TGTGCCAGCAGCTTATTACAGATCAACACTGAAGCTTTCTTT. The encoded protein is CASSLLQINTEAFF.

The chain has TRBV28 and TRBJ1-4, with no clear D. Looked up from germline, CDR1 is MDHEN and CDR2 is SYDVKM. V shed 8 bases and J shed 7 bases, with 14 bases lying between them. CDR3 length equals 13 residues. The CDR3 protein is CASEVWRGEKLFF. The CDR3 bases are TGTGCCAGCGAGGTTTGGAGAGGTGAAAAACTGTTTTTT.

The rearrangement links TRBV12-3 or TRBV12-4 to TRBJ1-1; no clear D. Trimming took off 5 bases at V and 0 bases at J, with 7 bases between the two ends. The CDR3 runs to 13 residues. The CDR3 sequence: CASSRGLNTEAFF. CDR3 DNA: TGTGCCAGCAGTAGAGGCCTGAACACTGAAGCTTTCTTT.

This chain links TRBV2 with TRBJ1-2, with 7 bases that match TRBD1. Germline V gene sequence: CDR1 SNHLY, CDR2 FYNNEI. J lost 6 bases, V lost 4 bases, and 8 bases had no gene match. The CDR3 length is 14 residues. This CDR3 reads CASSGQGKNNGYTF. In DNA, the CDR3 is TGTGCCAGCAGTGGACAGGGAAAGAACAATGGCTACACCTTC.

This chain joins TRBV7-2 and TRBJ2-7; D perhaps matches TRBD2 (7 bases). V was cut by 1 base and J by 6 bases, with 16 bases left in between. Per the germline V gene, CDR1 is SGHTA and CDR2 is FQGNSA. The length of the CDR3 is 15 residues. CDR3 sequence (DNA): TGTGCCAGCAGCTTAGTAGGGGGGGCTCGTGGCGAGCAGTACTTC. Its protein product is CASSLVGGARGEQYF.

The chain combines TRBV7-2 with TRBJ1-4; D remains ambiguous. The germline gives CDR1 SGHTA, CDR2 FQGNSA. This CDR3 region has 15 residues. The ends were cut back, 1 base at V and 2 bases at J, with 8 bases in the middle. DNA for the CDR3: TGTGCCAGCAGCTTAGGCGACACGACTAATGAAAAACTGTTTTTT. Its translation: CASSLGDTTNEKLFF.

The chain employs TRBV9 and TRBJ2-5; D not certain. In germline, CDR1 is SGDLS, CDR2 YYNGEE. V lost 3 bases and J 5 bases, leaving 11 bases between the germline ends. This CDR3 has 13 amino acids. The CDR3 protein is CASSARNGETQYF. DNA of the CDR3: TGTGCCAGCAGCGCCCGCAACGGGGAGACCCAGTACTTC.

This chain connects TRBV10-3 to TRBJ2-5, with TRBD1 identical over 9 bases. V lost 4 bases to trimming and J lost 5 bases; unmatched junction nucleotides: 5. The germline V gene has CDR1 ENHRY and CDR2 SYGVKD. The CDR3 runs 14 residues. The DNA of the CDR3 is TGTGCCATCAGTGTTGACAGGGGGTTGGAGACCCAGTACTTC. It codes for CAISVDRGLETQYF.

This chain joins TRBV5-1 and TRBJ1-4; D is possibly TRBD1 (5 bases). This CDR3 has 16 residues. V was cut by 2 bases and J by 4 bases, with 15 bases left in between. Germline V gene lookup returns CDR1 SGHRS and CDR2 YFSETQ. The CDR3 reads CASSLVSGWGNEKLFF. CDR3 nucleotides: TGCGCCAGCAGCTTAGTGTCAGGGTGGGGTAATGAAAAACTGTTTTTT. The whole variable domain, remainder taken from reference TRBV5-1 and TRBJ1-4, is KAGVTQTPRYLIKTRGQQVTLSCSPISGHRSVSWYQQTPGQGLQFLFEYFSETQRNKGNFPGRFSGRQFSNSRSEMNVSTLELGDSALYLCASSLVSGWGNEKLFFGSGTQLSVL.

In this sample, this clone turned up once. The chain joins TRBV4-3 to TRBJ2-3; D uncertain. The CDR3 runs 12 residues. Germline CDR1 is LGHNA and CDR2 is YSLEER. V lost 1 base and J 9 bases, leaving 8 bases between the germline ends. The CDR3, as DNA: TGCGCCAGCAGCCAAGGTCTCGGGACGCAGTATTTT. It yields the protein CASSQGLGTQYF.

The CDR3 coding sequence is TGTGCCAGCATCACAGGGGTCCAAGCTTTCTTT. This sequence encodes CASITGVQAFF. This rearrangement joins TRBV2 to TRBJ1-1; TRBD1 matches 7 bases. V trimming: 7 bases; J trimming: 9 bases; junction bases outside the gene matches: 5. Germline assignment: CDR1 SNHLY and CDR2 FYNNEI. There are 11 residues in the CDR3. Filled out from reference TRBV2 and TRBJ1-1, the complete variable domain reads EPEVTQTPSHQVTQMGQEVILRCVPISNHLYFYWYRQILGQKVEFLVSFYNNEISEKSEIFDDQFSVERPDGSNFTLKIRSTKLEDSAMYFCASITGVQAFFGQGTRLTVV.